This T cell receptor (beta chain) was observed in a study of blood T cell repertoires in COVID-19 (TCRdb year 2020). Regarding the complete study: Collaborator samples came from the United States, Italy and Spain and covered acute and convalescent phases of COVID-19. The prospective study material was composed of cDNA or gDNA derived from T cells, B-cell-depleted T cells, or PBMCs. Deeply sampled blood TCRbeta repertoires from subjects exposed to, actively infected with, or recovered from COVID-19 were included in the dataset. The repertoires were released in a freely available public database meant as a resource for research on the immune response to SARS-CoV-2. Samples were obtained from the ongoing ImmuneRACE study (first 160 participants) and from 1,200 or so subjects provided by 6 global collaborators. The sample metadata nearly always contained a de-identified subject ID, COVID-19 status, age in years and sex. Where available, HLA class I and class II types were taken from metadata supplied by the sample provider and were not determined by assay-based typing.

Comment on this clone: Its antigen remains undetermined. Base qualities were left out, and no much larger clone turns up one base away.

The germline V gene (reference sequence) supplies CDR1 LNHDA and CDR2 SQIVND. The CDR3 starts with the cysteine, ends with the phenylalanine, and has 14 residues. Just CDR3 DNA is preserved here, 42 bases in frame from base 1. V and J are truncated by 6 bases and 2 bases respectively, leaving an intervening sequence of 13 bases. TCRbeta CDR3 regions were amplified from genomic DNA using the immunoSEQ Assay, a bias-controlled multiplex PCR. Per the authors' processing: Nucleated cell counts per sample were estimated from amplification of reference gene primers within the assay. To quantify the absolute abundance of each unique TCRbeta CDR3 rearrangement, sequence reads were collapsed and filtered. For each sample, productive Simpson clonality was calculated as the square root of Simpson's diversity index across productive rearrangements. As stored in TCRdb, this immuneACCESS dataset retains in-frame rearrangements with V and J assigned. A fraction of the clones does not appear; measured against another copy, unresolved V genes explain less than half of the discrepancy, and the remainder lacks a known reason. V, J and clone size derive from that table, while D and trimming were established from the DNA sequence. The sample contains around 130,000 clones, 70% to 85% of them found a single time. Of the sample, 16% is held by the ten largest clones.

The collaborating institutions used their own protocols to collect whole blood in K2EDTA tubes. For TCRbeta analysis, collaborators shipped samples as frozen whole blood, isolated PBMCs, or DNA extracted from either of those sample types. Findings and caveats that apply to the study as a whole: The amount of clinical and demographic metadata varied by source and participant and was provided uncurated.

The sequence was collected from a woman aged 45-59 years with acute or convalescent COVID-19. The specimen sequenced was peripheral blood. The sequence is built from TRBV19 and TRBJ1-2; D gene: possibly TRBD1, on 6 matching bases. The DNA is TGTGCCAGTAGGGACCTGGGGGCGAACTATGGCTACACCTTC. This translates into CASRDLGANYGYTF.